This passage covers 12 T cell receptor beta chains from one sample sequenced in a study of blood T cells in healthy people across ages. Through a sample-barcoded 5' primer and a J-beta primer mix, a second PCR was run for about 6 to 11 cycles. A single record per CDR3 protein comes from TCRdb applying MiXCR to the 5' RACE reads. The sample lists 850,000 to 1,000,000 distinct CDR3 sequences; approximately 50% were seen once. Material: blood. The receptor set was obtained from a woman aged 60 to 75 in good health.

The CDR3 loop is CASSTGQRYSSEQFF. The CDR3 DNA sequence: TGTGCCAGCAGCACAGGACAGAGATATTCTTCCGAGCAGTTCTTC. The gene calls are TRBV7-2 and TRBJ2-1, with D maybe TRBD1 (6 bases). Trimming shortened V by 5 bases and J by 10 bases, and 21 bases separated the two germline ends. The CDR3 extends over 15 amino acids. From germline, CDR1 is SGHTA and CDR2 FQGNSA. Based on the CDR3 plus reference TRBV7-2 and TRBJ2-1, the full variable domain is GAGVSQSPSNKVTEKGKDVELRCDPISGHTALYWYRQSLGQGLEFLIYFQGNSAPDKSGLPSDRFSAERTGGSVSTLTIQRTQQEDSAVYLCASSTGQRYSSEQFFGPGTRLTVL.

The chain joins TRBV7-2 to TRBJ2-4; 9 nucleotides align to TRBD2. The end of the DNA aligns better with TRBJ2-7, so the J call may be wrong. This CDR3 has 15 amino acids. Germline CDR1 reads SGHTA; CDR2 reads FQGNSA. The CDR3 is CASSLGLAGLGEQYF. CDR3 DNA: TGTGCCAGCAGCTTAGGGCTAGCGGGGTTAGGCGAGCAGTACTTC.

Remarks on this clonotype: Relative to the germline gene, one junction end is altered; a read error may explain this. J is TRBJ2-1 and V is TRBV2, with D possibly matching TRBD2 (5 bases). CDR1 is SNHLY and CDR2 is FYNNEI in the germline V gene. The CDR3 totals 13 residues. CDR3 sequence: CAGSEGDYNEQFF. CDR3 DNA: TGTGCCGGCAGTGAGGGTGACTACAATGAGCAGTTCTTC.

This clonotype was observed a single time. Sequence at one end of the junction differs from germline and may be a read error. This chain links TRBV5-6 with TRBJ2-7; D not resolved. The J call is in doubt because the DNA end fits TRBJ2-5 better. CDR3 size: 14 residues. CDR1 and CDR2 (germline): SGHDT, YYEEEE. CDR3 coding DNA: TGTGTCAGCAGCTTGGTCCAAATCGCGGAGACCCAGTACTTC. It translates to CVSSLVQIAETQYF.

This clonotype was observed a handful of times. The chain has TRBV15 and TRBJ2-7; TRBD2 is a possible D gene (5 bases). CDR1 LNHNV and CDR2 YYDKDF come from the germline V gene (reference sequence). V was trimmed by 3 bases and J by 6 bases, leaving 12 bases between them. This CDR3 has 13 amino acids. The CDR3 loop reads CATSSTLGSEQYF. DNA for the CDR3: TGTGCCACCAGCAGTACCTTGGGGAGCGAGCAGTACTTC.

A remark on this clonotype: A much larger clone sits a single nucleotide away, making a read error possible. This chain links TRBV10-2 with TRBJ2-1, with 8 positions matching TRBD2. The CDR3 covers 14 residues. V shed 10 bases and J 6 bases; nucleotides not matched to a gene: 11. The germline CDR1 and CDR2 sequences are WSHSY and SAAADI. CDR3 nucleotide sequence: TGCGCCAACAGGGTTACTAGCGGTGGCAATGAGCAGTTCTTC. It encodes CANRVTSGGNEQFF.

CDR3 sequence: CATSRGQIYEQYF. In DNA form, the CDR3 reads TGTGCCACCAGCCGGGGACAGATCTACGAGCAGTACTTC. The chain links TRBV15 to TRBJ2-7, with 7 bases that match TRBD1. Trimming at V came to 5 bases and at J to 3 bases, leaving 4 bases not matched to a gene. The CDR3 runs to 13 residues. Germline V CDR1 and CDR2: LNHNV, YYDKDF (reference sequence).

The J gene is TRBJ1-1, the V gene TRBV5-1; 7 bases map to TRBD1. Germline V lookup: CDR1 SGHRS, CDR2 YFSETQ. V was clipped by 5 bases and J by 5 bases; unmatched bases: 9. This CDR3 comprises 14 residues. DNA for the CDR3: TGCGCCAGCAGTGAGGGGGCGATCTCGACTGAAGCTTTCTTT. Amino acid sequence: CASSEGAISTEAFF.

The gene calls are TRBV12-3 or TRBV12-4 and TRBJ2-5; maybe TRBD1 (5 bases). The V gene lost 5 bases and the J gene lost 3 bases, with 10 bases spanning the gap. The CDR3 spans 13 residues. Here the CDR3 reads CASSGFREETQYF. In nucleotides, the CDR3 is TGTGCCAGCAGTGGATTCAGGGAAGAGACCCAGTACTTC.

The chain recombines TRBV6-5 with TRBJ2-7; 9 bases fit TRBD2. CDR3 length: 15 amino acids. The V segment lost 8 bases and the J segment 4 bases; nucleotides outside the gene matches: 12. Germline-derived CDR1 and CDR2 are MNHEY and SVGAGI. CDR3 DNA: TGTGCCAGCGCTCGCGGGACTAGCAGCGGGTACGAGCAGTACTTC. As protein: CASARGTSSGYEQYF.

The V gene is TRBV6-2 or TRBV6-3, the J gene TRBJ2-6, with no clear D. The CDR3 is 15 amino acids. The V and J ends lost 2 bases and 2 bases respectively, with 7 bases between them. The germline CDR1 and CDR2 sequences are MNHEY and SVGEGT. CDR3 sequence: CASSYQVTGANVLTF. For the CDR3, the DNA is TGTGCCAGCAGTTACCAGGTTACTGGGGCCAACGTCCTGACTTTC.

This clonotype was counted only a few times. This chain connects TRBV7-9 to TRBJ2-7; D is perhaps TRBD2 (5 bases). This CDR3 spans 13 amino acids. Trimming took off 5 bases at V and 4 bases at J, with 12 bases between the two ends. Germline V lookup: CDR1 SEHNR, CDR2 FQNEAQ (reference sequence). CDR3 sequence reads: CASSPGSDYEQYF. The CDR3 DNA sequence: TGTGCCAGCAGCCCGGGGTCGGATTACGAGCAGTACTTC.